This TCR beta chain was observed in a study of cytomegalovirus exposure and HLA in healthy donors. Points from the study as a whole: The authors listed 180 or so TCR beta chains as cytomegalovirus-associated. Reportedly, TCR beta sequences accurately predicted HLA-A and HLA-B alleles in most subjects. Earlier analysis found most TCR beta V segments productive about 87% or about 30% of the time.

Remarks on this clone: As yet, its antigen is unknown.

A multiplex PCR was run with 60 Vbeta primers and 13 Jbeta primers. Authors' data handling: An analysis that came later counted roughly 87 million unique TCR beta chains, approximately 9.9 million shared. Assay: immunoSEQ multiplex PCR; the TCRdb copy retains only in-frame clones and omits some. V and J calls plus clone size are reproduced from that table; the DNA served to infer D and trimming. Counted here are about 90,000 clones, 65% occurring once; the ten biggest clones make up around a fifth. This CDR3 is built from 16 residues. Unmatched junction bases numbered 6, after V lost 0 bases and J lost 5 bases. Germline assignment: CDR1 SGDLS and CDR2 YYNGEE.

The V and J genes are TRBV9 and TRBJ2-3; TRBD2 aligns across 10 bases. Sequenced sample: PBMCs. This receptor was identified in a woman between 50 and 59 years old in good health and CMV-seropositive. CDR3 DNA sequence: TGTGCCAGCAGCGTAGGGAATAGCGGGGGGATAGATACGCAGTATTTT. Its protein product is CASSVGNSGGIDTQYF. The full variable domain, completed using reference TRBV9 and TRBJ2-3, is DSGVTQTPKHLITATGQRVTLRCSPRSGDLSVYWYQQSLDQGLQFLIQYYNGEERAKGNILERFSAQQFPDLHSELNLSSLELGDSALYFCASSVGNSGGIDTQYFGPGTRLTVL.